The 30 T cell receptor beta chains given below trace back to one sample, sequenced in a study of T-cell reconstitution after alpha-beta-depleted transplantation in children. Unique molecular identifiers were built into the TCRbeta library. TCRdb itself ran the PCR reads through MiXCR, one entry per CDR3 protein. Here the sample spans 150,000 to 250,000 distinct CDR3 sequences, 13% to 15% being singletons. The sequencing used PBMCs from the stem cell graft donor, collected from the stem cell graft. These receptors all come from a human donor who donated a stem cell graft to a child with acute lymphoblastic leukemia.

This clonotype has ten or more counts. DNA of the CDR3: TGTGCCAGCTCACCCCCCGGGCACAGCAATCAGCCCCAGCATTTT. This gives the protein CASSPPGHSNQPQHF. The chain carries TRBV18 and TRBJ1-5; D is uncertain. Germline CDR1 reads KGHSH; CDR2 reads LQKENI. V was cut by 3 bases and J by 1 base, with 10 bases left in between. This CDR3 has 15 residues.

The J gene is TRBJ2-1, the V gene TRBV18; maybe TRBD2 (7 bases). Deletions cut 2 bases from V and 6 bases from J, with 14 bases between. Per germline, CDR1 KGHSH and CDR2 LQKENI. The CDR3 consists of 15 residues. The CDR3 spells CASSPTRGASNEQFF. In DNA, the CDR3 is TGTGCCAGCTCACCAACTCGGGGGGCGTCCAATGAGCAGTTCTTC.

This chain uses TRBV30 with TRBJ2-1; no clear D gene. The CDR3 is 15 amino acids. The germline V gene has CDR1 GTSNPN and CDR2 SVGIG (reference sequence). Between the trimmed V and J ends, which lost 2 bases and 14 bases, there was a span of 25 bases. Written as DNA, the CDR3 is TGTGCCTGGAGTACGGCGAGCCGACCAAAAAGTGGCGAGTTCTTC. This translates into CAWSTASRPKSGEFF.

This clonotype was detected ten times or more. The chain recombines TRBV6-5 with TRBJ2-7; TRBD1 aligns across 10 bases. The trim removed 2 bases at V and 2 bases at J, leaving 0 bases unmatched. The CDR3 is 14 residues long. The germline CDR1 and CDR2 sequences are MNHEY and SVGAGI. DNA for the CDR3: TGTGCCAGCAGTTACGGGACAGGGGCCTACGAGCAGTACTTC. It is translated as CASSYGTGAYEQYF.

This clonotype was found many times. The chain is built from TRBV29-1 and TRBJ2-2; D is unresolved. Trimming removed 5 bases from V and 2 bases from J, with 12 bases in between. The CDR3 has 14 amino acids. Germline lookup yields CDR1 SQVTM and CDR2 ANQGSEA. The DNA for the CDR3 is TGCAGCGTTCGTGGGCAGGTCAACACCGGGGAGCTGTTTTTT. Translation: CSVRGQVNTGELFF.

This clonotype was counted many times. This rearrangement joins TRBV12-3 or TRBV12-4 to TRBJ2-1; 9 bases map to TRBD2. The J segment lost 3 bases and the V segment lost 3 bases, leaving 6 bases of the junction unmatched. This CDR3 has 16 amino acids. The CDR3 bases are TGTGCCAGCAGTTTTACGACTAGCGGATTCTACAATGAGCAGTTCTTC. It is translated as CASSFTTSGFYNEQFF.

There are many counts of this clonotype. V usage is TRBV20-1 and J usage is TRBJ2-7; TRBD1 is a possible D gene (6 bases). The germline V gene encodes CDR1 DFQATT and CDR2 SNEGSKA (reference sequence). V lost 1 base and J 0 bases, leaving 13 bases between the germline ends. This CDR3 comprises 15 residues. The CDR3 coding sequence is TGCAGTGCTAGAGGGCCGGGACACCTCTCCTACGAGCAGTACTTC. It is translated as CSARGPGHLSYEQYF.

This clonotype was recorded only once. The J gene is TRBJ2-5, the V gene TRBV21-1; TRBD2, as called in the table, went unchecked against the DNA. TRBV21-1 is a known pseudogene. This CDR3 region has 17 residues. This chain's CDR3 is CASSKAGLAGPVETQYF. In DNA form, the CDR3 reads TGTGCCAGCAGCAAAGCGGGGCTAGCGGGACCGGTAGAGACCCAGTACTTC.

This clonotype was recorded at least ten times. The chain employs TRBV12-3 or TRBV12-4 and TRBJ2-1; TRBD2 matches at 7 bases. The V and J ends lost 5 bases and 10 bases, in that order; junction bases with no gene match: 11. The CDR3 spans 14 residues. The CDR3 protein is CASSELGLVGEQFF. In DNA form, the CDR3 reads TGTGCCAGCAGTGAGCTAGGACTAGTAGGCGAGCAGTTCTTC.

The rearrangement uses TRBV20-1 and TRBJ2-1; 11 bases align to TRBD2. This CDR3 is 16 amino acids long. V lost 3 bases to trimming and J lost 8 bases; unmatched junction nucleotides: 12. The germline gives CDR1 DFQATT, CDR2 SNEGSKA (reference sequence). The CDR3 sequence: CSARPPSGRNWHEQFF. CDR3 DNA sequence: TGCAGTGCTAGGCCGCCTAGCGGGAGGAATTGGCATGAGCAGTTCTTC.

This clonotype was seen many times. This chain connects TRBV28 to TRBJ1-1; D unresolved. V was pared by 8 bases and J by 7 bases, with 11 bases between. The CDR3 contains 11 residues. Germline V gene sequence: CDR1 MDHEN, CDR2 SYDVKM. This CDR3 is CASSRAVEAFF. DNA for the CDR3: TGTGCCAGCTCCCGGGCAGTTGAAGCTTTCTTT.

With regard to this clonotype: This may come from a read error, since a much larger clone is one base off. The chain has TRBV30 and TRBJ1-1; 8 nucleotides match TRBD1. The CDR3 sequence is 13 residues long. The V gene end was trimmed by 4 bases and the J gene end by 3 bases; junction bases not matched to a gene: 4. Germline values: CDR1 GTSNPN, CDR2 SVGIG (reference sequence). The CDR3 region is CAWTPDRDTEAFF. In DNA, the CDR3 is TGTGCCTGGACCCCGGACAGGGACACTGAAGCTTTCTTT. The whole variable domain, remainder taken from reference TRBV30 and TRBJ1-1, is SQTIHQWPATLVQPVGSPLSLECTVEGTSNPNLYWYRQAAGRGLQLLFYSVGIGQISSEVPQNLSASRPQDRQFILSSKKLLLSDSGFYLCAWTPDRDTEAFFGQGTRLTVV.

This clonotype has at least ten counts. The chain uses TRBV5-1 and TRBJ2-5; the D gene is possibly TRBD2 (6 bases). This CDR3 is built from 13 residues. Germline V gives CDR1 SGHRS, CDR2 YFSETQ. Deletions cut 3 bases from V and 2 bases from J, with 8 bases between. The CDR3 loop is CASSSGLQETQYF. As DNA, the CDR3 is TGCGCCAGCAGCTCGGGACTGCAAGAGACCCAGTACTTC.

The chain joins TRBV20-1 to TRBJ2-1; the D gene is possibly TRBD2 (6 bases). The V gene lost 3 bases and the J gene lost 7 bases, with 16 bases spanning the gap. CDR1 is DFQATT and CDR2 is SNEGSKA in the germline V gene (reference sequence). CDR3 length equals 14 residues. This CDR3 is CSARPGLPYNEQFF. CDR3 bases: TGCAGTGCTAGGCCGGGACTCCCATATAATGAGCAGTTCTTC.

This clonotype was seen ten or more times. This rearrangement joins TRBV5-1 to TRBJ2-7; unclear D gene. CDR1 and CDR2 from the germline V gene are SGHRS and YFSETQ. The CDR3 is 13 residues long. V lost 2 bases and J 4 bases, leaving 10 bases between the germline ends. The CDR3 loop reads CASSFSQGYEQYF. For the CDR3, the DNA is TGCGCCAGCAGCTTTTCCCAAGGGTACGAGCAGTACTTC.

The V and J genes are TRBV7-6 and TRBJ2-3; D gene uncertain. CDR3 size: 15 residues. The germline gives CDR1 SGHVS, CDR2 FNYEAQ. Deletions cut 4 bases from V and 7 bases from J, with 18 bases between. CDR3 nucleotide sequence: TGTGCCAGCAGCTCACCGGGCCTTGGAGACAATACGCAGTATTTT. The encoded protein is CASSSPGLGDNTQYF.

This clonotype was observed at least ten times. The CDR3 DNA follows: TGCGCCAGCAGCCCACTAGCGGCGAACAATGAGCAGTTCTTC. The encoded protein is CASSPLAANNEQFF. The chain employs TRBV5-1 and TRBJ2-1; 8 positions match TRBD2. The CDR3 spans 14 residues. V lost 4 bases to trimming and J lost 5 bases; unmatched junction nucleotides: 5. The germline V gene encodes CDR1 SGHRS and CDR2 YFSETQ.

The rearrangement joins TRBV12-5 to TRBJ2-1, with D possibly being TRBD1 (6 bases). Germline V lookup: CDR1 LGHNT, CDR2 FRNRAP. The CDR3 is made up of 15 amino acids. With 1 base removed from V and 4 bases from J, the gap between germline ends came to 11 bases. The CDR3 DNA follows: TGTGCTAGTGGTTTGGGACAGGCCTTATACAATGAGCAGTTCTTC. Translated: CASGLGQALYNEQFF.

This clonotype has ten or more counts. This chain connects TRBV29-1 to TRBJ2-7, with a possible D match to TRBD1 (6 bases). Per germline, CDR1 SQVTM and CDR2 ANQGSEA. V lost 7 bases and J lost 7, with 14 bases in between. This CDR3 is built from 11 residues. The CDR3 here is CSGLQGSEQYF. CDR3 sequence (DNA): TGCAGCGGATTACAGGGTAGTGAGCAGTACTTC.

This clonotype was seen ten or more times. The chain combines TRBV5-1 with TRBJ2-3; TRBD2 aligns across 8 bases. V lost 4 bases, J lost 1 base, and 8 bases stayed unmatched. Germline assignment: CDR1 SGHRS and CDR2 YFSETQ. The CDR3 loop spans 16 amino acids. CDR3 loop: CASSSQREWRTDTQYF. The CDR3 region has the DNA TGCGCCAGCAGCAGTCAGCGGGAGTGGCGCACAGATACGCAGTATTTT.

Comment on this clonotype: A much larger clone lies one base from this, so it may be a read error. V and J are TRBV20-1 and TRBJ2-1, with 8 bases lining up with TRBD2. Germline-derived CDR1 and CDR2 are DFQATT and SNEGSKA (reference sequence). The CDR3 extends over 16 amino acids. V gave up 1 base and J gave up 11 bases; unmatched junction bases: 16. The CDR3 sequence: CSARAETGTSPGQQFF. The CDR3 nucleotides read TGCAGTGCTAGAGCCGAAACCGGGACTAGTCCTGGCCAGCAGTTCTTC.

This clonotype was recorded many times. The V and J genes are TRBV12-3 or TRBV12-4 and TRBJ2-7, with a tentative D call TRBD2 (6 bases). CDR3 length equals 14 residues. Trimming pared 4 bases from V and 0 bases from J, leaving 10 bases between. This chain's CDR3 is CASSYTAGSYEQYF. CDR3 coding DNA: TGTGCCAGCAGTTATACAGCGGGCTCCTACGAGCAGTACTTC.

The chain is built from TRBV5-8 and TRBJ2-4; the D call may be TRBD1 or TRBD2 (5 bases each). CDR3 size: 16 residues. Germline V gene data show CDR1 as SGHTS and CDR2 as YDEGEE. Trimming left V 1 base short and J 7 bases short, with 18 bases between. The CDR3 nucleotides are TGTGCCAGCAGCTTGTGGGCAGGGACGGAGAGCAACATTCAGTACTTC. Encoded protein: CASSLWAGTESNIQYF. The complete variable domain, with remaining parts taken from reference TRBV5-8 and TRBJ2-4, reads EAGVTQSPTHLIKTRGQQATLRCSPISGHTSVYWYQQALGLGLQFLLWYDEGEERNRGNFPPRFSGRQFPNYSSELNVNALELEDSALYLCASSLWAGTESNIQYFGAGTRLSVL.

This clonotype showed up many times. The rearrangement joins TRBV6-1 to TRBJ2-2; TRBD1 or TRBD2 may be the D gene (6 bases each). This CDR3 region has 14 residues. V was pared by 1 base and J by 6 bases, with 9 bases between. From germline, CDR1 is MNHNS and CDR2 SASEGT. CDR3 DNA: TGTGCCAGCAGTGAAGTAAGGGGGGCCGGGGAGCTGTTTTTT. Its protein is CASSEVRGAGELFF.

There are many counts of this clonotype. This sequence joins TRBV7-9 and TRBJ2-1; D is uncertain. CDR1 and CDR2 from the germline V gene are SEHNR and FQNEAQ (reference sequence). This CDR3 spans 14 amino acids. V was clipped by 0 bases and J by 0 bases, with 3 bases between them. CDR3 region: CASSLALSYNEQFF. The CDR3 region has the DNA TGTGCCAGCAGCTTAGCCCTCTCCTACAATGAGCAGTTCTTC.

This clonotype occurred many times. This chain links TRBV20-1 with TRBJ2-3, with D uncertain. This CDR3 is 16 amino acids long. Trimming pared 4 bases from V and 6 bases from J, leaving 23 bases between. Looked up from germline, CDR1 is DFQATT and CDR2 is SNEGSKA (reference sequence). CDR3 in amino acids: CSATPLVSAPLDTQYF. The CDR3, as DNA: TGCAGTGCTACCCCGTTGGTTTCGGCCCCGCTGGATACGCAGTATTTT.

This clonotype was seen ten or more times. This chain uses TRBV7-9 with TRBJ2-1; 8 nucleotides match TRBD2. CDR1 is SEHNR and CDR2 is FQNEAQ in the germline V gene (reference sequence). The CDR3 runs 15 residues. Trimming removed 1 base from V and 7 bases from J; junction bases left unmatched: 6. The CDR3 DNA is TGTGCCAGCAGCTTAGTGGTAGCGGGAAGGAATGAGCAGTTCTTC. Encoded protein: CASSLVVAGRNEQFF. Combining the CDR3 with reference TRBV7-9 and TRBJ2-1 gives the whole variable domain DTGVSQNPRHKITKRGQNVTFRCDPISEHNRLYWYRQTLGQGPEFLTYFQNEAQLEKSRLLSDRFSAERPKGSFSTLEIQRTEQGDSAMYLCASSLVVAGRNEQFFGPGTRLTVL.

The sample holds a few counts of this clonotype. This sequence joins TRBV20-1 and TRBJ2-2, with TRBD2 identical over 12 bases. CDR3 size: 19 residues. Germline values: CDR1 DFQATT, CDR2 SNEGSKA (reference sequence). The V segment lost 6 bases and the J segment 0 bases; nucleotides outside the gene matches: 14. The CDR3 region has the DNA TGCAGTGCAAGTTCTAGGTCTAGCGGGAGGGCTTCGAACACCGGGGAGCTGTTTTTT. Amino acid sequence: CSASSRSSGRASNTGELFF.

This clonotype was picked up many times. This chain uses TRBV20-1 with TRBJ1-2; maybe TRBD1 (5 bases). Trimming took off 1 base at V and 5 bases at J, with 14 bases between the two ends. Germline V gene lookup returns CDR1 DFQATT and CDR2 SNEGSKA (reference sequence). The CDR3 runs 14 residues. CDR3 amino acids: CSARVLKGFYGYTF. As DNA, the CDR3 is TGCAGTGCTAGAGTCCTTAAGGGGTTTTATGGCTACACCTTC.

The gene calls are TRBV4-1 and TRBJ2-1; 8 bases are shared with TRBD2. Germline CDR1 is MGHRA and CDR2 is YSYEKL. This CDR3 has 12 amino acids. After removal of 7 bases from V and 12 bases from J, the junction contained 8 bases not matched to a gene. The CDR3 loop is CASKGPAGAQFF. The DNA for the CDR3 is TGCGCCAGCAAGGGGCCAGCGGGAGCGCAGTTCTTC.